This TCR beta chain was sequenced for a study of T cells in Graves' hyperthyroidism and ophthalmopathy. Clinical symptoms, serum thyroxine, TRAb, thyroid ultrasound and orbital computed tomography informed diagnoses. V lost 3 bases to trimming and J lost 6 bases, with 15 bases between them. CDR3 size: 16 residues. The germline V gene has CDR1 ENHRY and CDR2 SYGVKD. To note about this clonotype: The antigen is not known.

Study-wide results and caveats: Expanded thyroid clonotypes (above 0.001) were mostly also found in blood. Ophthalmopathy stood apart from stable hyperthyroidism in a 13 V-J model.

TCR beta CDR3 sequences were amplified from RNA transcripts. HTBI primers were employed in a first-round RT-PCR of the TCR CDR3. TCRdb processed the multiplex PCR reads anew with MiXCR; each CDR3 protein has one entry. The sample has 500,000 to 800,000 distinct CDR3 sequences, 45% seen once. V is TRBV10-3 and J is TRBJ1-6, with D perhaps TRBD1 (6 bases). Sequenced material: peripheral blood or thyroid tissue (not recorded which). This TCR was sampled from an adult man with Graves' disease, either hyperthyroidism or ophthalmopathy (not recorded which). This chain's CDR3 is CAISDLGAVSNSPLHF. CDR3 sequence (DNA): TGTGCCATCAGTGATCTGGGGGCGGTTAGTAATTCACCCCTCCACTTT.